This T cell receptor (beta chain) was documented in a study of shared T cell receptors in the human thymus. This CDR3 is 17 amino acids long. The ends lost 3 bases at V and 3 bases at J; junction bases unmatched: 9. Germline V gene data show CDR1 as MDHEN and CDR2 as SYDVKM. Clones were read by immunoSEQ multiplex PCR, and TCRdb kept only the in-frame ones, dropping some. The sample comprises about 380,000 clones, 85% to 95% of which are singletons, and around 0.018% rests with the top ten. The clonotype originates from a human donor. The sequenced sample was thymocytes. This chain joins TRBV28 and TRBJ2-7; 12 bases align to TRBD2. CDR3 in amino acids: CASSLDRTSGAIYEQYF. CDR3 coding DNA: TGTGCCAGCAGTTTGGATCGGACTAGCGGGGCGATCTACGAGCAGTACTTC.